What follows are 25 T cell receptor beta chains derived from one specimen sequenced in a study of glioma-infiltrating T cells. TCR alpha and beta CDR3 regions were amplified from RNA using iRepertoire nested multiplex PCR. In TCRdb, the multiplex PCR reads were re-called with MiXCR into one record per CDR3 protein. The table has more than 300,000 distinct CDR3 sequences, roughly two fifths seen once. The sample taken for sequencing was glioma tissue, nonneoplastic brain tissue, or PBMCs (not recorded which). The receptors stem from a human donor with low-grade glioma or glioblastoma, undergoing nonglioma brain surgery, or in good health (not recorded which).

On this clonotype itself: A read error may explain this, as a much larger clone is one base away. The chain has TRBV7-9 and TRBJ1-1, with D unclear. CDR3 length equals 11 residues. The germline V and J ends were trimmed by 5 bases and 7 bases, with 8 bases remaining between them. Germline assignment: CDR1 SEHNR and CDR2 FQNEAQ (reference sequence). The chain's CDR3 is CASSPFNEAFF. As DNA, the CDR3 is TGTGCCAGCAGCCCCTTTAATGAAGCTTTCTTT.

In its sample, this clonotype was seen a few times. This rearrangement joins TRBV20-1 to TRBJ2-4, with 9 bases lining up with TRBD2. Germline V gene sequence: CDR1 DFQATT, CDR2 SNEGSKA (reference sequence). The CDR3 covers 18 residues. The V and J ends lost 1 base and 3 bases, in that order; junction bases with no gene match: 13. The chain's CDR3 is CSARGGLREGRGKNIQYF. The CDR3, as DNA: TGCAGTGCTAGAGGGGGTCTGCGGGAGGGCCGCGGCAAAAACATTCAGTACTTC.

This chain links TRBV18 with TRBJ2-5, with D possibly TRBD2 on 5 matching bases. Trimming took off 3 bases at V and 10 bases at J, with 12 bases between the two ends. CDR1 and CDR2 (germline): KGHSH, LQKENI. The CDR3 is 12 residues long. The CDR3 region has the DNA TGTGCCAGCTCACCCGCGGGTAATGACCAGTACTTC. Translation gives CASSPAGNDQYF.

The J gene is TRBJ2-6, the V gene TRBV7-9; D gene uncertain. The CDR3 contains 14 residues. Deletions cut 7 bases from V and 1 base from J, with 8 bases between. Germline V CDR1 and CDR2: SEHNR, FQNEAQ (reference sequence). The CDR3 region has the DNA TGTGCCAGCATCACCATTTCTGGGGCCAACGTCCTGACTTTC. Its protein is CASITISGANVLTF.

This clonotype was seen a handful of times. The chain is built from TRBV5-4 and TRBJ2-1; 10 bases line up with TRBD2. The V gene's germline CDR1 is SGHNT and CDR2 YYREEE (reference sequence). V was pared by 4 bases and J by 5 bases, with 12 bases of the junction left unmatched. This CDR3 has 17 amino acids. DNA of the CDR3: TGTGCCAGCAGCCCCTTGGTTGGAGGGACTAGCGACAATGAGCAGTTCTTC. Translated: CASSPLVGGTSDNEQFF.

The V gene is TRBV7-9, the J gene TRBJ1-2, with D maybe TRBD1 (6 bases). Germline assignment: CDR1 SEHNR and CDR2 FQNEAQ (reference sequence). The CDR3 is made up of 15 amino acids. The V gene lost 4 bases and the J gene lost 2 bases, with 14 bases spanning the gap. CDR3 nucleotides: TGTGCCAGCAGCTCGTTTTTTGGACAGAACTATGGCTACACCTTC. This sequence encodes CASSSFFGQNYGYTF.

The chain combines TRBV7-3 with TRBJ2-4; D might be TRBD1 (5 bases). Germline V gene sequence: CDR1 SGHTA, CDR2 FQGTGA. The germline V and J ends were trimmed by 3 bases and 8 bases, with 11 bases remaining between them. The CDR3 length is 13 residues. The CDR3 protein is CASSLSRAHIQYF. As DNA, the CDR3 is TGTGCCAGCAGCTTGAGCAGGGCGCACATTCAGTACTTC.

The chain couples TRBV28 to TRBJ2-1; 15 positions match TRBD2. The CDR3 length is 17 residues. Per germline, CDR1 MDHEN and CDR2 SYDVKM. Losses at the gene ends were 2 bases for V and 10 bases for J; bases not matched to a gene: 9. The CDR3 region is CASSLRGLAGGSVEQFF. The CDR3 DNA follows: TGTGCCAGCAGTTTACGCGGACTAGCGGGAGGGTCGGTCGAGCAGTTCTTC.

V and J are TRBV10-3 and TRBJ2-3; TRBD1 matches at 10 bases. V lost 10 bases to trimming and J lost 1 base; unmatched junction nucleotides: 2. The CDR3 loop spans 13 amino acids. Germline V CDR1 and CDR2: ENHRY, SYGVKD. CDR3: CATGTGGTDTQYF. The CDR3 DNA reads as TGTGCCACAGGGACAGGGGGCACAGATACGCAGTATTTT.

This clonotype has a count of ten or more. J is TRBJ2-3 and V is TRBV6-1, with D perhaps matching TRBD1 (5 bases). The CDR3 has 14 residues. CDR1 is MNHNS and CDR2 is SASEGT in the germline V gene. V lost 7 bases to trimming and J lost 0 bases, with 11 bases between them. Here the CDR3 reads CASKQVPSTDTQYF. Written as DNA, the CDR3 is TGTGCCAGCAAACAGGTCCCAAGCACAGATACGCAGTATTTT.

The table lists this clonotype with many counts. The rearrangement links TRBV6-2 or TRBV6-3 to TRBJ2-2, with D maybe TRBD1 (6 bases). Trimming took off 5 bases at V and 1 base at J, with 11 bases between the two ends. The CDR3 has 15 amino acids. Germline-derived CDR1 and CDR2 are MNHEY and SVGEGT. The CDR3 here is CASSPDRRNTGELFF. CDR3 DNA: TGTGCCAGCAGTCCGGACAGAAGGAACACCGGGGAGCTGTTTTTT.

Comments on this clonotype: A much larger clone sits a single nucleotide away, making a read error possible. The gene calls are TRBV7-2 and TRBJ2-1, with D perhaps being TRBD1 or TRBD2 (5 bases each). CDR3 length: 14 amino acids. Germline V gene sequence: CDR1 SGHTA, CDR2 FQGNSA. The CDR3 DNA reads TGTGCCAGCAGCCCTGGGACCGGATACAATGAGCAGCTCTTC. As protein: CASSPGTGYNEQLF.

The sample holds one count of this clonotype. A much larger clone differs by one base, so this may be a read error. The chain is built from TRBV6-2 or TRBV6-3 and TRBJ1-1; D perhaps matches TRBD1 (5 bases). Germline loops: CDR1 MNHEY, CDR2 SVGEGT. The CDR3 loop spans 11 amino acids. Here the CDR3 reads CASSWGKEALF. The CDR3 nucleotides are TGTGCCAGCAGTTGGGGGAAAGAAGCTCTCTTT.

This sequence joins TRBV19 and TRBJ2-7; 9 nucleotides match TRBD2. The V and J ends lost 8 bases and 4 bases, in that order; junction bases with no gene match: 9. The CDR3 sequence is 14 residues long. Per the germline V gene, CDR1 is LNHDA and CDR2 is SQIVND (reference sequence). CDR3 region: CASGPYAGGYEQYF. The CDR3 DNA reads as TGTGCCAGTGGACCCTACGCGGGAGGGTACGAGCAGTACTTC.

This clonotype is a singleton in its sample. One junction end disagrees with the germline gene, perhaps due to a read error. The chain links TRBV28 to TRBJ2-7; 8 bases align to TRBD2. The CDR3 runs 16 residues. Germline V gene data show CDR1 as MDHEN and CDR2 as SYDVKM. CDR3 amino acids: CASSLMSREASYERYF. The CDR3 DNA reads as TGTGCCAGCAGTTTGATGTCGCGGGAGGCCTCCTACGAGCGGTACTTC. The full variable domain, rest sourced from reference TRBV28 and TRBJ2-7, is DVKVTQSSRYLVKRTGEKVFLECVQDMDHENMFWYRQDPGLGLRLIYFSYDVKMKEKGDIPEGYSVSREKKERFSLILESASTNQTSMYLCASSLMSREASYERYFGPGTRLTVT.

The gene calls are TRBV2 and TRBJ2-3; D ambiguous. Between the trimmed V and J ends, which lost 11 bases and 0 bases, there was a span of 21 bases. Germline lookup yields CDR1 SNHLY and CDR2 FYNNEI. The CDR3 spans 16 residues. CDR3 region: CAVPFSPITSTDTQYF. The CDR3 region has the DNA TGTGCCGTCCCATTTTCCCCCATCACTAGCACAGATACGCAGTATTTT.

V and J are TRBV20-1 and TRBJ2-3; no reliable D call. The CDR3 is 14 amino acids. Trimming left V 0 bases short and J 1 base short, with 8 bases between. In germline, CDR1 is DFQATT, CDR2 SNEGSKA (reference sequence). The CDR3 DNA sequence: TGCAGTGCTAGAGATTTAACCGGCACAGATACGCAGTATTTT. Translated, it gives CSARDLTGTDTQYF.

This clonotype has only a few counts. Here the CDR3 reads CASSLAALAGDEQYF. CDR3 in DNA: TGTGCCAGCAGCTTAGCGGCACTAGCGGGAGACGAGCAGTACTTC. The chain carries TRBV7-8 and TRBJ2-7; 11 nucleotides align to TRBD2. This CDR3 is built from 15 residues. Germline CDR1 is SGHVS and CDR2 is FQNEAQ. J was trimmed by 5 bases and V by 0 bases; bases with no gene match: 3.

This clonotype has a count of ten or more. The chain is built from TRBV28 and TRBJ2-5; 8 nucleotides match TRBD2. From germline, CDR1 is MDHEN and CDR2 SYDVKM. The CDR3 runs 15 residues. After removal of 8 bases from V and 3 bases from J, the junction contained 11 bases not matched to a gene. CDR3: CASRLGGAGEETQYF. CDR3 coding DNA: TGTGCCAGCCGTCTCGGGGGAGCGGGAGAAGAGACCCAGTACTTC.

This clonotype was observed a single time. The chain combines TRBV7-9 with TRBJ1-6; D may be TRBD1 (5 bases). The CDR3 is 15 amino acids. V was pared by 7 bases and J by 9 bases, with 19 bases between. Germline CDR1 is SEHNR and CDR2 is FQNEAQ (reference sequence). CDR3 DNA sequence: TGTGCCAGCACTATTGCGTACAGGTCTGGTTCACCCCTCCACTTT. It encodes CASTIAYRSGSPLHF.

This clonotype turned up a few times. The chain uses TRBV28 and TRBJ1-5, with TRBD1 as a possible D gene (6 bases). Germline CDR1 is MDHEN and CDR2 is SYDVKM. There are 17 residues in the CDR3. Trimming removed 10 bases from V and 0 bases from J, with 22 bases in between. CDR3 DNA sequence: TGTGCCACCGACTTCCCGGGGGCCGATTATAGCAATCAGCCCCAGCATTTT. It translates to CATDFPGADYSNQPQHF.

There are a few counts of this clonotype. The chain links TRBV7-2 to TRBJ2-1, with D possibly being TRBD1 or TRBD2 (6 bases each). V was clipped by 6 bases and J by 1 base, with 7 bases between them. CDR3 size: 13 residues. Germline assignment: CDR1 SGHTA and CDR2 FQGNSA. This CDR3 is CASRGGSYNEQFF. DNA for the CDR3: TGTGCCAGCAGAGGGGGGTCCTACAATGAGCAGTTCTTC.

A few counts support this clonotype. The V and J genes are TRBV18 and TRBJ2-3, with D possibly called TRBD1 or TRBD2 (5 bases each). The CDR3 runs 15 residues. Trimming pared 0 bases from V and 1 base from J, leaving 8 bases between. Per the germline V gene, CDR1 is KGHSH and CDR2 is LQKENI. The CDR3: CASSPPGRGTDTQYF. The CDR3 DNA follows: TGTGCCAGCTCACCACCGGGACGGGGCACAGATACGCAGTATTTT.

Comments on this clonotype: A much larger clone differs by one base, so this may be a read error. The chain recombines TRBV27 with TRBJ1-6; D not resolved. Germline CDR1 reads MNHEY; CDR2 reads SMNVEV (reference sequence). The CDR3 contains 16 residues. The V end was cut by 0 bases, the J end by 4 bases, with 10 bases between. The CDR3 sequence is CASSLSQEGYNSPLHF. The CDR3, as DNA: TGTGCCAGCAGTTTATCTCAGGAGGGTTATAATTCACCCCTCCACTTT.

J is TRBJ2-1 and V is TRBV20-1, with 12 bases lining up with TRBD2. The CDR3 contains 19 residues. J gave up 7 bases and V 0 bases, and 16 bases lay outside the gene matches. Germline-derived CDR1 and CDR2 are DFQATT and SNEGSKA (reference sequence). CDR3: CSARDLALAGGEGRNEQFF. For the CDR3, the DNA is TGCAGTGCTAGAGATCTGGCGCTAGCGGGAGGGGAAGGCAGGAATGAGCAGTTCTTC.